This T cell receptor beta chain was obtained from a study of T cells after yellow fever vaccination. Findings of the study overall: In post-booster samples, most primary-vaccination clones reappeared (approximately 96% CD4, 88% CD8). One caveat is that FACS-sorted repertoires could contain abundant clonotypes contaminating from the bulk population.

Generation of TCR cDNA used 5'RACE template switching (which added a universal primer site and UMIs). Using its own MiXCR run on the 5' RACE reads, TCRdb lists one record per CDR3 protein. This sample has some 340,000 distinct CDR3 sequences; over 3.5% occur once, and the top ten carry 20% to 25%. V was cut by 5 bases and J by 9 bases, with 11 bases left in between. The CDR3 totals 12 residues. The germline V gene encodes CDR1 SGHDN and CDR2 FVKESK. This clonotype has only a few counts. The antigen is undetermined. The genes are TRBV14 and TRBJ2-1; D gene unclear. The receptor's source is a man aged 18 to 30 who received the YFV17D yellow fever vaccine. The sample in question was PBMCs, obtained 5 days after the yellow fever booster vaccination. The CDR3 DNA sequence: TGTGCCAGCAGCAGGGAAACGGTTGAGCAGTTCTTC. It is translated as CASSRETVEQFF.